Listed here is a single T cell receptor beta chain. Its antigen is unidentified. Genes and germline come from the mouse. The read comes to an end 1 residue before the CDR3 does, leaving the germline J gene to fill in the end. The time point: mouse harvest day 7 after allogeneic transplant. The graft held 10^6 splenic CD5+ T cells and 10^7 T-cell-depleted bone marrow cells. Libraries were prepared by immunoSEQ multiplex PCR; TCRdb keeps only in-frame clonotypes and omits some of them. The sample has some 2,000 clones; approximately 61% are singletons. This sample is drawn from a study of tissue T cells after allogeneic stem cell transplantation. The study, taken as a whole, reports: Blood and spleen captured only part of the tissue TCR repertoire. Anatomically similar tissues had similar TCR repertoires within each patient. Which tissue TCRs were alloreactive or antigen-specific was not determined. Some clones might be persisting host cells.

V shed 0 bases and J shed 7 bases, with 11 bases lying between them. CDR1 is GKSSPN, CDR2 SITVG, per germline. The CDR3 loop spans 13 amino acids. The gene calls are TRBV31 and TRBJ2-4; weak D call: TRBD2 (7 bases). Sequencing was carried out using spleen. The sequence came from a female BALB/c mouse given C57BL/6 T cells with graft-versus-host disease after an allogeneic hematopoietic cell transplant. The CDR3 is CAWSLGGAYTLYF. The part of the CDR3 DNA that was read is TGTGCCTGGAGTCTGGGGGGCGCGTACACCTTGTAC.